A single sample is the source of the 27 T cell receptor beta chains below, sequenced in a study of blood T cell repertoires in COVID-19. Profiled with immunoSEQ multiplex PCR; TCRdb holds only in-frame clones, not every one. The table has over 300,000 clones, around 89% seen once. The sample consisted of peripheral blood. The receptors originated from a man aged 18 to 35 with active or convalescent COVID-19.

The chain is built from TRBV28 and TRBJ1-5; D unresolved. The CDR3 loop spans 15 amino acids. The germline CDR1 and CDR2 sequences are MDHEN and SYDVKM. The V end lost 3 bases, the J end lost 6 bases, and 15 bases lay between the germline ends. CDR3 in amino acids: CASSFLWGAGQPQHF. DNA of the CDR3: TGTGCCAGCAGTTTTTTGTGGGGAGCGGGTCAGCCCCAGCATTTT. Looking up the rest from reference TRBV28 and TRBJ1-5 gives the full variable domain: DVKVTQSSRYLVKRTGEKVFLECVQDMDHENMFWYRQDPGLGLRLIYFSYDVKMKEKGDIPEGYSVSREKKERFSLILESASTNQTSMYLCASSFLWGAGQPQHFGDGTRLSIL.

J is TRBJ2-1 and V is TRBV7-9; the D gene is possibly TRBD2 (6 bases). Germline lookup yields CDR1 SEHNR and CDR2 FQNEAQ (reference sequence). The CDR3 is made up of 14 amino acids. Trimming removed 1 base at V and 4 bases at J, with 8 bases between. This chain's CDR3 is CASSLVGTYNEQFF. CDR3 nucleotides: TGTGCCAGCAGCTTAGTAGGGACTTACAATGAGCAGTTCTTC.

The rearrangement uses TRBV5-5 and TRBJ1-1; perhaps TRBD1 as D (6 bases). Trimming took off 4 bases at V and 12 bases at J, with 13 bases between the two ends. The length of the CDR3 is 11 residues. Germline CDR1 reads SGHKS; CDR2 reads YYEKEE (reference sequence). The CDR3 sequence: CASSLDGQPFF. CDR3 nucleotide sequence: TGTGCCAGCAGCCTAGATGGACAGCCTTTCTTT.

Only one count was recorded for this clone. The chain employs TRBV28 and TRBJ2-7; D might be TRBD1 (7 bases). The V and J ends lost 7 bases and 5 bases respectively, with 12 bases between them. Germline CDR1 and CDR2: MDHEN and SYDVKM. The CDR3 spans 12 residues. In DNA, the CDR3 is TGTGCCAGCAACGGCAGGGGGGACGAGCAGTACTTC. Amino acids: CASNGRGDEQYF.

The CDR3 coding sequence is TGTGCCAGCAGGGTGGGCGGGACAGCAAAAGAGACCCAGTACTTC. Its translation is CASRVGGTAKETQYF. V is TRBV6-5 and J is TRBJ2-5, with TRBD1 as a possible D gene (7 bases). Germline CDR1 and CDR2: MNHEY and SVGAGI. The CDR3 has 15 amino acids. With 6 bases removed from V and 3 bases from J, the gap between germline ends came to 17 bases.

This chain links TRBV20-1 with TRBJ2-1; D gene uncertain. The CDR3 covers 15 residues. From germline, CDR1 is DFQATT and CDR2 SNEGSKA (reference sequence). Trimming removed 3 bases at V and 0 bases at J, with 12 bases between. The CDR3 spells CSASSPVYSYNEQFF. In DNA, the CDR3 is TGCAGTGCTAGTTCTCCCGTATACTCCTACAATGAGCAGTTCTTC.

The chain uses TRBV3-1 (or the pseudogene TRBV3-2) and TRBJ2-3; possibly TRBD2 for D (5 bases). Germline V lookup: CDR1 LGHDT, CDR2 YNNKEL (reference sequence). The CDR3 is 15 residues long. Trimming removed 1 base from V and 2 bases from J, with 10 bases in between. CDR3 sequence reads: CASSQGLATTDTQYF. In nucleotides, the CDR3 is TGTGCCAGCAGCCAAGGATTAGCGACCACAGATACGCAGTATTTT.

V and J are TRBV4-3 and TRBJ1-2, with D perhaps TRBD1 (6 bases). The germline V and J ends were trimmed by 0 bases and 2 bases, with 16 bases remaining between them. Germline V gene lookup returns CDR1 LGHNA and CDR2 YSLEER. The CDR3 length is 17 residues. CDR3 DNA: TGCGCCAGCAGCCAAGACGTGTATGGCAGGGGCAACTATGGCTACACCTTC. It codes for CASSQDVYGRGNYGYTF.

The chain employs TRBV5-5 and TRBJ2-7; 15 bases match TRBD2. The V gene end was trimmed by 7 bases and the J gene end by 7 bases; junction bases not matched to a gene: 9. The germline CDR1 and CDR2 sequences are SGHKS and YYEKEE (reference sequence). This CDR3 spans 15 amino acids. The DNA for the CDR3 is TGTGCCAGCGTAAGGACTAGCGGGAGGGCCGGGGAGCAGTACTTC. Amino acid sequence: CASVRTSGRAGEQYF.

The rearrangement links TRBV4-2 to TRBJ1-2; D may be TRBD1 (5 bases). The length of the CDR3 is 13 residues. Per germline, CDR1 LGHNA and CDR2 YNFKEQ. V was pared by 4 bases and J by 8 bases, with 14 bases between. The CDR3 spells CASSPGEGVGYTF. In nucleotides, the CDR3 is TGTGCCAGCAGCCCGGGGGAGGGCGTGGGCTACACCTTC.

The gene calls are TRBV11-3 and TRBJ2-3; perhaps TRBD1 as D (5 bases). The V gene's germline CDR1 is SGHNT and CDR2 YENEEA. The CDR3 totals 13 residues. The ends were cut back, 3 bases at V and 3 bases at J, with 7 bases in the middle. The CDR3 loop is CASSFRQTDTQYF. The CDR3 DNA reads TGTGCCAGCAGCTTCCGACAGACAGATACGCAGTATTTT. Full variable domain (outside the CDR3, taken from reference TRBV11-3 and TRBJ2-3): EAGVVQSPRYKIIEKKQPVAFWCNPISGHNTLYWYLQNLGQGPELLIRYENEEAVDDSQLPKDRFSAERLKGVDSTLKIQPAELGDSAVYLCASSFRQTDTQYFGPGTRLTVL.

Written as DNA, the CDR3 is TGTGCCAGCAGGACGGGACATAACCTTTTCTTT. This translates into CASRTGHNLFF. The J gene is TRBJ1-1, the V gene TRBV6-4; tentatively, D is TRBD1 (6 bases). V lost 6 bases and J lost 13, with 15 bases in between. The germline V gene has CDR1 MRHNA and CDR2 SNTAGT. This CDR3 contains 11 residues.

V usage is TRBV5-1 and J usage is TRBJ1-3; D call uncertain. CDR3 size: 15 residues. From germline, CDR1 is SGHRS and CDR2 YFSETQ. V lost 1 base and J 4 bases, leaving 12 bases between the germline ends. The CDR3 sequence: CASSLPSGEGNTIYF. The CDR3 region has the DNA TGCGCCAGCAGCTTGCCCAGTGGGGAGGGAAACACCATATATTTT.

The J gene is TRBJ1-2, the V gene TRBV28; D is unclear. V was clipped by 1 base and J by 8 bases, with 17 bases between them. The CDR3 covers 15 residues. Germline V gene data show CDR1 as MDHEN and CDR2 as SYDVKM. CDR3 in amino acids: CASSLSRGASRGYTF. The CDR3 nucleotides are TGTGCCAGCAGTTTATCGCGGGGAGCATCTAGGGGCTACACCTTC.

This chain connects TRBV29-1 to TRBJ2-1; TRBD2 aligns across 9 bases. Per the germline V gene, CDR1 is SQVTM and CDR2 is ANQGSEA. This CDR3 comprises 14 residues. V was pared by 7 bases and J by 6 bases, with 10 bases of the junction left unmatched. CDR3 protein: CSALDMTSGNEQFF. CDR3 in DNA: TGCAGCGCCCTGGACATGACTAGCGGCAATGAGCAGTTCTTC.

The chain carries TRBV5-1 and TRBJ2-7; TRBD1 matches at 7 bases. Germline lookup yields CDR1 SGHRS and CDR2 YFSETQ. This CDR3 is built from 12 residues. V was clipped by 5 bases and J by 7 bases; unmatched bases: 6. The CDR3: CASSLPRGEQYF. CDR3 coding DNA: TGCGCCAGCAGTTTACCCAGGGGGGAGCAGTACTTC.

The rearrangement uses TRBV4-1 and TRBJ1-4; a possible D gene is TRBD1 (5 bases). CDR3 length: 15 amino acids. V dropped 4 bases and J dropped 8 bases, with 17 bases sitting between them. Germline V gives CDR1 MGHRA, CDR2 YSYEKL. The CDR3: CASSLGRGTGEKLFF. The CDR3 DNA sequence: TGCGCCAGCAGCCTGGGGAGGGGTACAGGAGAAAAACTGTTTTTT.

This clone turned up a few times. The chain carries TRBV4-2 and TRBJ2-6; TRBD2 is a possible D gene (5 bases). With 4 bases removed from V and 0 bases from J, the gap between germline ends came to 7 bases. The CDR3 covers 15 residues. Germline CDR1 LGHNA, CDR2 YNFKEQ. The CDR3: CASSLSVSGANVLTF. Here the CDR3 DNA reads TGTGCCAGCAGCCTTAGCGTCTCTGGGGCCAACGTCCTGACTTTC.

The chain carries TRBV5-8 and TRBJ2-4, with D possibly TRBD2 on 6 matching bases. Germline V lookup: CDR1 SGHTS, CDR2 YDEGEE. Trimming left V 0 bases short and J 5 bases short, with 12 bases between. CDR3 length: 15 amino acids. The CDR3 bases are TGTGCCAGCAGCTTGGGTAGGGGAGGTGAAAACATTCAGTACTTC. Translating it yields CASSLGRGGENIQYF.

The CDR3 DNA is TGTGCCAGCCGACCCCCGGTCGTGCGGGCCACCGCACCCGGGGAGCTGTTTTTT. Residues: CASRPPVVRATAPGELFF. V is TRBV5-8 and J is TRBJ2-2, with D possibly matching TRBD2 (5 bases). V shed 7 bases and J shed 6 bases, with 28 bases lying between them. This CDR3 is 18 amino acids long. CDR1 and CDR2 from the germline V gene are SGHTS and YDEGEE. Based on the CDR3 plus reference TRBV5-8 and TRBJ2-2, the full variable domain is EAGVTQSPTHLIKTRGQQATLRCSPISGHTSVYWYQQALGLGLQFLLWYDEGEERNRGNFPPRFSGRQFPNYSSELNVNALELEDSALYLCASRPPVVRATAPGELFFGEGSRLTVL.

In DNA, the CDR3 is TGTGCCAGCAGCCACGGACTAAATAGTTCACCCCTCCACTTT. Translated: CASSHGLNSSPLHF. The chain joins TRBV13 to TRBJ1-6; D remains unclear. CDR1 is PRHDT and CDR2 is FYEKMQ in the germline V gene (reference sequence). V was clipped by 5 bases and J by 9 bases, with 14 bases between them. This CDR3 is 14 amino acids long.

The chain couples TRBV15 to TRBJ2-2; 7 bases agree with TRBD2. Germline V gene sequence: CDR1 LNHNV, CDR2 YYDKDF (reference sequence). V lost 5 bases to trimming and J lost 6 bases; unmatched junction nucleotides: 12. This CDR3 has 16 residues. For the CDR3, the DNA is TGTGCCACCAGCTCCGAGACTAGCTATATCTCCGGGGAGCTGTTTTTT. Its translation: CATSSETSYISGELFF.

The rearrangement uses TRBV18 and TRBJ1-2; D is uncertain. Per germline, CDR1 KGHSH and CDR2 LQKENI. The CDR3 runs 15 residues. V was trimmed by 6 bases and J by 4 bases, leaving 18 bases between them. The CDR3 bases are TGTGCCAGCTCCTCGGAGGGATTAACTCTCTATGGCTACACCTTC. Its translation: CASSSEGLTLYGYTF.

The sample holds one count of this clone. This sequence joins TRBV11-2 and TRBJ2-7; TRBD2 is a possible D gene (6 bases). CDR3 size: 15 residues. CDR1 is SGHAT and CDR2 is FQNNGV in the germline V gene. The V end was cut by 1 base, the J end by 7 bases, with 17 bases between. The CDR3 region has the DNA TGTGCCAGCAGCTTAGTACTAGCAGGAAAAGGGGAGCAGTACTTC. Translated, it gives CASSLVLAGKGEQYF.

The chain carries TRBV1 and TRBJ2-5; the table calls TRBD1, which could not be checked here. TRBV1 has pseudogene status. The CDR3 is 14 residues long. Written as DNA, the CDR3 is TGCACCAGCAGTCGGGGACAGAACCAAGAGACCCAGTACTTC. This gives the protein CTSSRGQNQETQYF.

The chain combines TRBV21-1 with TRBJ2-7; the tabulated D call, TRBD1, remains unverified against the DNA. TRBV21-1 counts as a pseudogene. The CDR3 totals 14 residues. CDR3 amino acids: CASSSAAGNYEQYF. For the CDR3, the DNA is TGTGCCAGCAGCTCTGCGGCAGGGAACTACGAGCAGTACTTC.

This sequence joins TRBV18 and TRBJ2-5, with 8 bases identical to TRBD1. V was pared by 5 bases and J by 4 bases, with 6 bases of the junction left unmatched. Germline V gene sequence: CDR1 KGHSH, CDR2 LQKENI. The length of the CDR3 is 14 residues. CDR3 in amino acids: CASSRRTGGETQYF. The CDR3 DNA is TGTGCCAGCTCAAGGAGAACAGGGGGAGAGACCCAGTACTTC. Based on the CDR3 plus reference TRBV18 and TRBJ2-5, the full variable domain is NAGVMQNPRHLVRRRGQEARLRCSPMKGHSHVYWYRQLPEEGLKFMVYLQKENIIDESGMPKERFSAEFPKEGPSILRIQQVVRGDSAAYFCASSRRTGGETQYFGPGTRLLVL.